The rows below give T cell receptor beta chains drawn from one sample of a study of Tregs in tolerant kidney transplant recipients. Here immunoSEQ multiplex PCR was the method, and the copy in TCRdb shows in-frame clones only, minus some. The sample consists of approximately 50,000 clones, 90% to 95% of them appearing once. The sample consisted of CD8+ T cells from blood (PBMCs), taken 24 months after the transplant. These receptors all stem from a human patient who received a combined kidney and bone marrow transplant. The graft donor may be the source of some T cells. The CDR3 runs from the conserved cysteine through the conserved F or W. D genes are given only for firm matches. Clone size is given for some rows only: seen once, a few or many times, or a class if the clone is expanded.

D,J,size,V,DNA,CDR3
TRBD2,TRBJ2-7,-,TRBV9,TGTGCCAGCAGCTCTAGCGGGGGGGCCACCGACGAGCAGTACTTC,CASSSSGGATDEQYF
-,TRBJ1-4,-,TRBV4-3,TGCGCCAGCAGCCAAGAAGGGGTGGTTAATGAAAAACTGTTTTTT,CASSQEGVVNEKLFF
TRBD2,TRBJ2-7,-,TRBV11-2,TGTGCCAGCAGCTTAGTTCTTAGCGGGGGGTACGAGCAGTACTTC,CASSLVLSGGYEQYF
TRBD2,TRBJ2-2,-,TRBV7-9,TGTGCCAGCAGCAAGACTAGCGGGAGAGCGATCGGGGAGCTGTTTTTT,CASSKTSGRAIGELFF
TRBD1,TRBJ2-2,-,TRBV4-1,TGCGCCAGCAGCCAAGTAGGGGGCGCCCCACCTGAGCTGTTTTTT,CASSQVGGAPPELFF
-,TRBJ2-7,-,TRBV2,TGTGCCAGCAGTTCGCTCGGGCTAGCAAGCTCCTACGAGCAGTACTTC,CASSSLGLASSYEQYF
-,TRBJ1-6,once,TRBV4-1,TGCGCCAGCACCCAACACGGCTACTATAATTCCCCCCTCCACTTT,CASTQHGYYNSPLHF
TRBD1,TRBJ1-2,-,TRBV6-1,TGTGCCAGCAGTGCTCGAGACAGGGTCTTTATCTATGGCTACACCTTC,CASSARDRVFIYGYTF
TRBD2,TRBJ2-7,-,TRBV4-3,TGCGCCAGCAGCCAAGATCCAAGCGGGAGCTCCGGCGAGCAGTACTTC,CASSQDPSGSSGEQYF
-,TRBJ2-3,-,TRBV5-1,TGCGCCAGCAGCAAAATAATAGCGGATACGCAGTATTTT,CASSKIIADTQYF
-,TRBJ1-2,-,TRBV19,TGTGCCAGTAGTATGATTTTAACAGGACCGATATTTGGCTACACCTTC,CASSMILTGPIFGYTF
TRBD2,TRBJ2-7,-,TRBV4-2,TGTGCCAGCAGCCAAGACACCGAACTAGCGGTTTACGAGCAGTACTTC,CASSQDTELAVYEQYF
TRBD2,TRBJ2-3,-,TRBV9,TGTGCCAGCAGCGTAGGCCTAGCGGGGGTCTCACGTACGCAGTATTTT,CASSVGLAGVSRTQYF
-,TRBJ2-1,once,TRBV4-3,TGCGCCAGCAGCCAAGTCTTCCTTTACAATGAGCAGTTCTTC,CASSQVFLYNEQFF
-,TRBJ1-1,few,TRBV13,TGTGCCAGCAGCTCACAACAGGTTCAAGCTTTCTTT,CASSSQQVQAFF
-,TRBJ1-1,once,TRBV19,TGTGCCAGTAGTATATGGGCCCTGAACACTGAAGCTTTCTTT,CASSIWALNTEAFF
-,TRBJ2-5,-,TRBV5-8,TGTGCCAGCAGCTCACGCCAGGGCCGTGCCGCCTGGGAGACCCAGTACTTC,CASSSRQGRAAWETQYF
-,TRBJ1-1,-,TRBV19,TGTGCCAGCAAATTCGGCCCGGGGGCTTTCTTT,CASKFGPGAFF
-,TRBJ2-7,-,TRBV7-9,TGTGCCAGCAGCTTAGGGTTGGGGCTTTCGTCCTACGAGCAGTACTTC,CASSLGLGLSSYEQYF
TRBD2,TRBJ2-5,-,TRBV7-9,TGTGCCAGCAGCGGCAGGACTAGCGGCAAAGAGACCCAGTACTTC,CASSGRTSGKETQYF
-,TRBJ2-3,-,TRBV13,TGTGCCAGCAGCTTGGGGGGGCCGAGCACAGATACGCAGTATTTT,CASSLGGPSTDTQYF
-,TRBJ1-2,-,TRBV5-1,TGCGCCAGCAGCTCAGGGGCCAGGGGCTACGGCTACACCTTC,CASSSGARGYGYTF
-,TRBJ2-7,-,TRBV7-6,TGTGCCAGCAGCTCGTGGGCAGGGGCTCCCTACGAGCAGTACTTC,CASSSWAGAPYEQYF
-,TRBJ1-2,-,TRBV9,TGTGCCAGCAGCGTAGATCGGTACGGCGGCTACTATGGCTACACCTTC,CASSVDRYGGYYGYTF
TRBD1,TRBJ2-7,-,TRBV29-1,TGCAGCGTTCCAAAGAGTCGACAGGGGGCTTACGAGCAGTACTTC,CSVPKSRQGAYEQYF
-,TRBJ1-5,-,TRBV7-8,TGTGCCAGCAGCTTAGATGCCGGGGAAAGCAATCAGCCCCAGCATTTT,CASSLDAGESNQPQHF
-,TRBJ2-7,-,TRBV7-2,TGTGCCAGCAGCTTAGGGCAGGTCCAACTGGGCTCCTACGAGCAGTACTTC,CASSLGQVQLGSYEQYF
-,TRBJ2-1,-,TRBV27,TGTGCCAGCAGTCTCGGACTCAACTCCTACAATGAGCAGTTCTTC,CASSLGLNSYNEQFF
TRBD2,TRBJ2-7,-,TRBV9,TGTGCCAGCAGCGTCGCAGGGAGGGGCTACGAGCAGTACTTC,CASSVAGRGYEQYF
TRBD2,TRBJ2-1,-,TRBV4-2,TGTGCCAGCAGCCCGGGAGCGGGAGACAATGAGCAGTTCTTC,CASSPGAGDNEQFF
TRBD2,TRBJ2-3,-,TRBV5-4,TGTGCCAGCAGCTTGGCCGGGCTAGCGGGGGCCCCTAGCACAGATACGCAGTATTTT,CASSLAGLAGAPSTDTQYF
-,TRBJ2-1,-,TRBV4-2,TGTGCCAGCAGCCAAGGACTAGGGCGGAACAATGAGCAGTTCTTC,CASSQGLGRNNEQFF
-,TRBJ2-1,-,TRBV2,TGTGCCAGCAGTGCGAGTGAGACTAGTGAGTTCTTC,CASSASETSEFF
TRBD1,TRBJ2-7,once,TRBV6-5,TGTGCCAGCAGTTACGGGAGACAGGGGGCCTACGAGCAGTACTTC,CASSYGRQGAYEQYF
-,TRBJ2-7,-,TRBV5-5,TGTGCCAGCAGCTTGGGCAGCGTCTACGAGCAGTACTTC,CASSLGSVYEQYF
-,TRBJ2-5,-,TRBV28,TGTGCCAGCAGTTTAGATTTGGGGGCAGAGACCCAGTACTTC,CASSLDLGAETQYF
TRBD1,TRBJ1-6,-,TRBV4-2,TGTGCCAGCAGAGGGGGCTTGGGTAATTCCCCCCTCCACTTT,CASRGGLGNSPLHF
-,TRBJ2-7,-,TRBV5-4,TGTGCCAGCAGCTTGGAGAGCTCTCCCTACGAGCAGTACTTC,CASSLESSPYEQYF
TRBD1,TRBJ1-5,-,TRBV29-1,TGCAGCGCTTTCACAGGGGAAGGTCAGCCCCAGCATTTT,CSAFTGEGQPQHF
TRBD1,TRBJ1-1,once,TRBV11-2,TGTGCCAGCAGCTCGAACAGGGGGCAGATTGAAGCTTTCTTT,CASSSNRGQIEAFF
TRBD1,TRBJ2-7,once,TRBV30,TGTGCCTGGAGGGGGGACAGGGGGTGGGTAGCGGGGAGCTACGAGCAGTACTTC,CAWRGDRGWVAGSYEQYF
-,TRBJ2-7,-,TRBV12-1,TGTGCCAGCAGCCCTACTAGACTAGCGGGATTCTTCGAGCAGTACTTC,CASSPTRLAGFFEQYF
TRBD1,TRBJ2-2,-,TRBV9,TGTGCCAGCAGCCCCGACAGGGGGCCGACCGGGGAGCTGTTTTTT,CASSPDRGPTGELFF
-,TRBJ2-1,-,TRBV19,TGTGCCAGTAGTTTCAAATACAATGAGCAGTTCTTC,CASSFKYNEQFF